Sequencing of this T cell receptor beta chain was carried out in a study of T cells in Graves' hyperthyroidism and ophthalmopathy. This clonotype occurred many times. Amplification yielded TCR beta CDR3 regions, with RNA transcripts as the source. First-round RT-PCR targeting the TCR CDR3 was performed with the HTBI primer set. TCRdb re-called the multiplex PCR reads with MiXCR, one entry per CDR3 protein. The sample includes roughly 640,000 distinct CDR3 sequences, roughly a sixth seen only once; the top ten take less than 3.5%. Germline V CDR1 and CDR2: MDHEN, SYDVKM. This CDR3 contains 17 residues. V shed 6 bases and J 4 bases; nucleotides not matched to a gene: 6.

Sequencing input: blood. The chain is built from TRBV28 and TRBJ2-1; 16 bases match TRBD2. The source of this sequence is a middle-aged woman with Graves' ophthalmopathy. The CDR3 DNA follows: TGTGCCAGCAGAGGGACTAGCGGGAGGGGGATTTACAATGAGCAGTTCTTC. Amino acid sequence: CASRGTSGRGIYNEQFF. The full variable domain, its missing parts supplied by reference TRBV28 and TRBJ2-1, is DVKVTQSSRYLVKRTGEKVFLECVQDMDHENMFWYRQDPGLGLRLIYFSYDVKMKEKGDIPEGYSVSREKKERFSLILESASTNQTSMYLCASRGTSGRGIYNEQFFGPGTRLTVL.